This passage covers 13 T cell receptor beta chains from one sample sequenced in a study of beta chain bispecific antibodies for T cell cancers (dated by TCRdb to 2020 to 2023). Findings and caveats that apply to the study as a whole: Leukemia cell line cells were mixed with normal T cells in each sequenced sample, and most of the targeted TRBV signal was derived from the leukemia cells rather than from the normal T cells. Compared with anti-CD19, anti-TRBV12 exposure reduced the TRBV12-3 share of total TRBV signal by 98.9%; TRBV12-4 fell approximately 37%, not significantly.

Libraries came from 5' RACE. Sequencing was carried out with an Illumina MiSeq. The raw public data were reprocessed by TCRdb itself: fastp quality trimming at Q25, MiXCR clonotype calling, in-frame beta chains only. Rows matching on CDR3 protein sequence are summarized as one entry with the most common DNA and genes. The sample table holds some 20,000 distinct CDR3 sequences, of which 2% to 2.5% were seen once. The ten largest clones capture under 5.5% of the sample. The treatment or condition tag for this specimen amounts to: alpha-V12: anti-TRBV12 scFv linked to anti-CD3 scFv. T cells were expanded from blood mononuclear cells with anti-CD3 antibody OKT3 or CD3/CD28 Dynabeads for around three days. What these receptors recognize is not known. Sequencing used healthy donor T cells cultured with leukemia cells, obtained from a culture containing a bispecific antibody targeting TCR Vbeta12. The receptors come from a human donor in good health. Some clones in this sample may be carry-over from other donors' samples.

This clonotype was seen ten or more times. The rearrangement joins TRBV28 to TRBJ2-7; D is undetermined. CDR1 and CDR2 (germline): MDHEN, SYDVKM. The CDR3 sequence is 13 residues long. Trimming left V 2 bases short and J 6 bases short, with 11 bases between. This CDR3 is CASSLPNNGEQYF. CDR3 nucleotide sequence: TGTGCCAGCAGTTTACCCAATAACGGCGAGCAGTACTTC.

The chain is built from TRBV27 and TRBJ1-4; a possible D gene is TRBD1 (5 bases). The CDR3 length is 14 residues. Germline V lookup: CDR1 MNHEY, CDR2 SMNVEV (reference sequence). Between the trimmed V and J ends, which lost 6 bases and 5 bases, there was a span of 13 bases. The DNA of the CDR3 is TGTGCCAGCAGCCAGGGACTAGCCAATGAAAAACTGTTTTTT. This encodes CASSQGLANEKLFF.

To note about this clonotype: With a much larger clone just one base away, this may be a read error. V and J are TRBV11-2 and TRBJ2-5; D might be TRBD1 (6 bases). Germline CDR1 reads SGHAT; CDR2 reads FQNNGV. Between the trimmed V and J ends, which lost 5 bases and 1 base, there was a span of 14 bases. CDR3 length equals 15 residues. The CDR3 is CASSVGTRAQETQYF. CDR3 DNA: TGTGCCAGCAGCGTCGGGACAAGGGCCCAAGAGACCCAGTACTTC.

This clonotype was recorded at least ten times. The chain combines TRBV7-9 with TRBJ1-2, with a possible D match to TRBD1 (6 bases). The V and J ends lost 5 bases and 4 bases respectively, with 11 bases between them. The germline gives CDR1 SEHNR, CDR2 FQNEAQ (reference sequence). The CDR3 spans 13 residues. The CDR3 spells CASSLQGGYGYTF. The CDR3 bases are TGTGCCAGCAGCCTACAGGGTGGCTATGGCTACACCTTC. Variable domain in full (rest from reference TRBV7-9 and TRBJ1-2): DTGVSQNPRHKITKRGQNVTFRCDPISEHNRLYWYRQTLGQGPEFLTYFQNEAQLEKSRLLSDRFSAERPKGSFSTLEIQRTEQGDSAMYLCASSLQGGYGYTFGSGTRLTVV.

This clonotype was picked up many times. The chain recombines TRBV30 with TRBJ2-2; 8 positions match TRBD2. Germline values: CDR1 GTSNPN, CDR2 SVGIG (reference sequence). Losses at the gene ends were 7 bases for V and 1 base for J; bases not matched to a gene: 2. This CDR3 is 13 amino acids long. The CDR3 is CALTSVNTGELFF. For the CDR3, the DNA is TGTGCCTTGACTAGCGTGAACACCGGGGAGCTGTTTTTT.

The table lists this clonotype with many counts. The rearrangement uses TRBV7-8 and TRBJ2-5; no reliable D call. CDR1 is SGHVS and CDR2 is FQNEAQ in the germline V gene. V dropped 1 base and J dropped 7 bases, with 13 bases sitting between them. CDR3 length: 14 amino acids. The CDR3 here is CASSLGLDSGTQYF. Here the CDR3 DNA reads TGTGCCAGCAGCTTAGGTCTGGATAGTGGGACCCAGTACTTC.

This clonotype was observed a handful of times. The chain joins TRBV5-4 to TRBJ2-1; D might be TRBD2 (7 bases). V was pared by 6 bases and J by 7 bases, with 20 bases between. Per germline, CDR1 SGHNT and CDR2 YYREEE (reference sequence). This CDR3 contains 15 residues. This CDR3 is CASTVGGGHPNEQFF. The CDR3 DNA follows: TGTGCCAGCACTGTGGGGGGGGGCCACCCGAATGAGCAGTTCTTC.

This clonotype was seen ten or more times. The V and J genes are TRBV7-9 and TRBJ2-7; possibly TRBD1 or TRBD2 for D (5 bases each). CDR1 and CDR2 from the germline V gene are SEHNR and FQNEAQ (reference sequence). Trimming removed 5 bases at V and 6 bases at J, with 17 bases between. The CDR3 is 14 amino acids. The CDR3 spells CASSEGISGTEQYF. The CDR3 bases are TGTGCCAGCAGCGAGGGGATATCGGGGACCGAGCAGTACTTC.

Judged by abundance, this clonotype is medium-sized. The genes are TRBV6-4 and TRBJ2-1; maybe TRBD2 (5 bases). V lost 2 bases and J lost 9, with 14 bases in between. Germline-derived CDR1 and CDR2 are MRHNA and SNTAGT. The CDR3 spans 14 residues. This chain's CDR3 is CASSDTGTLTEQFF. CDR3 DNA sequence: TGTGCCAGCAGTGACACGGGAACACTGACTGAGCAGTTCTTC.

Details on this clonotype: It may be a read error: a sequence one base away is much more abundant. The gene calls are TRBV5-5 and TRBJ1-6; D unclear. Germline assignment: CDR1 SGHKS and CDR2 YYEKEE (reference sequence). The CDR3 length is 15 residues. This CDR3 reads CASSLEEGWGSHLHF. The CDR3 coding sequence is TGTGCCAGCAGCTTGGAAGAGGGATGGGGTTCACACCTCCACTTT. The full variable domain, its missing parts supplied by reference TRBV5-5 and TRBJ1-6, is DAGVTQSPTHLIKTRGQQVTLRCSPISGHKSVSWYQQVLGQGPQFIFQYYEKEERGRGNFPDRFSARQFPNYSSELNVNALLLGDSALYLCASSLEEGWGSHLHFGNGTRLTVT.

This clonotype was found many times. This chain links TRBV2 with TRBJ2-5; a weak D match, TRBD1 (7 bases). V lost 10 bases and J lost 2, with 20 bases in between. The CDR3 sequence is 15 residues long. CDR1 is SNHLY, CDR2 FYNNEI, per germline. DNA for the CDR3: TGTGCCATCAAGTTAGGGGGCGGACTACAAGAGACCCAGTACTTC. Amino acids: CAIKLGGGLQETQYF.

At least ten counts were recorded for this clonotype. J is TRBJ2-2 and V is TRBV6-6; the match to TRBD2 covers 7 bases. This CDR3 has 13 amino acids. Germline-derived CDR1 and CDR2 are MNHNY and SVGAGI (reference sequence). The trim removed 8 bases at V and 4 bases at J, leaving 4 bases unmatched. The CDR3 nucleotides read TGTGCCAGCGAGCGGGGAATCACCGGGGAGCTGTTTTTT. Its translation: CASERGITGELFF.

This clonotype was observed at least ten times. V gene TRBV5-1 combines with J gene TRBJ1-6; D call uncertain. This CDR3 has 15 amino acids. V gave up 4 bases and J gave up 4 bases, with 12 bases separating them. The germline V gene encodes CDR1 SGHRS and CDR2 YFSETQ. The CDR3 loop is CASSNGESYNSPLHF. The CDR3 DNA sequence: TGCGCCAGCAGCAACGGGGAATCATATAATTCACCCCTCCACTTT.